This TCR beta chain is drawn from a study of T cell repertoires in cytomegalovirus infection. Whole-study context: Newly reported HLA-C-restricted and thoroughly characterized HLA-B-restricted CMV epitopes were employed. It was the public TCR beta signatures that indicated both CMV infection and matching HLA type.

This clonotype was picked up many times. Its antigen remains unknown. In TCRdb, the reads were re-called with MiXCR into one record per CDR3 protein. This table has around 500,000 distinct CDR3 sequences, approximately 40% appearing once. Study-wide results and limits: HLA-C-restricted CMV clonotypes gave the most frequent clonotype in two of eight donors.

CDR3 size: 15 residues. Germline CDR1 and CDR2: SGHTA and FQGNSA. Trimming removed 5 bases from V and 0 bases from J, with 14 bases in between. The receptor was isolated from a human donor in good health (CMV status not recorded). Some clones in this sample may be carry-over from other donors' samples. The specimen was cultured PBMCs, collected from culture after CMV antigen stimulation. The chain links TRBV7-2 to TRBJ2-7, with D tentatively TRBD2 (5 bases). CDR3 protein: CASSPRGRSSYEQYF. CDR3 nucleotides: TGTGCCAGCAGCCCACGGGGTCGGAGCTCCTACGAGCAGTACTTC.